These 27 T cell receptor beta chains came from one sample sequenced in a study of T cells in Graves' hyperthyroidism and ophthalmopathy. Regions amplified from RNA transcripts were the TCR beta CDR3 regions. First-round RT-PCR targeting the TCR CDR3 was performed with the HTBI primer set. TCRdb recomputed calls from the multiplex PCR reads with MiXCR, one row per CDR3 protein. The data contain approximately 400,000 distinct CDR3 sequences, less than 20% of them singletons. Sequenced sample: blood. All receptors come from a man between 18 and 29 years old with Graves' ophthalmopathy.

V is TRBV4-3 and J is TRBJ2-5; 9 bases line up with TRBD2. This CDR3 contains 16 residues. Germline V gene sequence: CDR1 LGHNA, CDR2 YSLEER. J was trimmed by 5 bases and V by 0 bases; bases with no gene match: 7. The chain's CDR3 is CASSQDPGLAVETQYF. CDR3 nucleotides: TGCGCCAGCAGCCAAGACCCGGGACTAGCTGTGGAGACCCAGTACTTC.

At least ten counts were recorded for this clonotype. The chain uses TRBV3-1 and TRBJ2-2; 7 bases are shared with TRBD2. There are 15 residues in the CDR3. Germline CDR1 reads LGHDT; CDR2 reads YNNKEL (reference sequence). The trim removed 2 bases at V and 4 bases at J, leaving 4 bases unmatched. Here the CDR3 DNA reads TGTGCCAGCAGCCAAATGCTAGCGGCCACCGGGGAGCTGTTTTTT. Its protein is CASSQMLAATGELFF.

This clonotype has a count of ten or more. This rearrangement joins TRBV12-3 or TRBV12-4 to TRBJ2-5, with 7 bases lining up with TRBD1. Germline trimming cut 8 bases from V and 5 bases from J; bases unmatched to any gene: 14. The CDR3 consists of 15 residues. CDR3 nucleotides: TGTGCCAGCTTACCCCGAGGGACAGCCGGCGAGACCCAGTACTTC. It translates to CASLPRGTAGETQYF.

The gene calls are TRBV6-2 or TRBV6-3 and TRBJ2-2; the D gene is possibly TRBD1 (5 bases). The CDR3 is 13 amino acids. The V end lost 8 bases, the J end lost 6 bases, and 13 bases lay between the germline ends. Per the germline V gene, CDR1 is MNHEY and CDR2 is SVGEGT. CDR3 coding DNA: TGTGCCAGCCAAATAGGGGTGGCCGGGGAGCTGTTTTTT. This translates into CASQIGVAGELFF.

This clonotype was recorded at least ten times. V is TRBV7-2 and J is TRBJ1-5; no firm D call. The CDR3 is made up of 14 amino acids. The germline V gene encodes CDR1 SGHTA and CDR2 FQGNSA. The V gene lost 0 bases and the J gene lost 9 bases, with 12 bases spanning the gap. This CDR3 reads CASSLAESLGPQHF. The CDR3 DNA reads TGTGCCAGCAGCTTAGCAGAATCATTGGGGCCCCAGCATTTT.

This clonotype occurred a few times. V gene TRBV9 combines with J gene TRBJ2-5, with 9 bases identical to TRBD1. This CDR3 is 15 amino acids long. V was pared by 4 bases and J by 4 bases, with 8 bases of the junction left unmatched. Looked up from germline, CDR1 is SGDLS and CDR2 is YYNGEE. The CDR3 DNA sequence: TGTGCCAGCAGCACAGGGGGCGGAGGCGGAGAGACCCAGTACTTC. It yields the protein CASSTGGGGGETQYF.

This clonotype was found a few times. V and J are TRBV5-1 and TRBJ1-2; D call uncertain. This CDR3 has 14 amino acids. V shed 5 bases and J shed 4 bases, with 15 bases lying between them. Per the germline V gene, CDR1 is SGHRS and CDR2 is YFSETQ. CDR3 sequence: CASRGSPSIYGYTF. The CDR3 DNA reads as TGCGCCAGCAGGGGCTCCCCGTCAATCTATGGCTACACCTTC.

To note about this clonotype: A single base separates this from a much larger clone, so it may be a read error. The J gene is TRBJ1-2, the V gene TRBV6-1; D unclear. Germline V gene data show CDR1 as MNHNS and CDR2 as SASEGT. There are 13 residues in the CDR3. The V and J ends lost 3 bases and 0 bases respectively, with 5 bases between them. Written as DNA, the CDR3 is TGTGCCAGCAGTGACGGGCCTAACTATGGCTACACCTTC. Translation gives CASSDGPNYGYTF.

This clonotype was counted at least ten times. The chain employs TRBV11-2 and TRBJ1-2; tentatively, D is TRBD1 (6 bases). The germline V and J ends were trimmed by 4 bases and 4 bases, with 13 bases remaining between them. The CDR3 contains 14 residues. Germline CDR1 reads SGHAT; CDR2 reads FQNNGV. This chain's CDR3 is CASSSSGASYGYTF. The CDR3 DNA sequence: TGTGCCAGCAGCTCTTCAGGGGCGAGCTATGGCTACACCTTC.

This clonotype has ten or more counts. V usage is TRBV3-1 and J usage is TRBJ1-6, with D unresolved. The CDR3 extends over 16 amino acids. Germline loops: CDR1 LGHDT, CDR2 YNNKEL (reference sequence). V was trimmed by 0 bases and J by 0 bases, leaving 6 bases between them. CDR3 protein: CASSQDPSSYNSPLHF. The CDR3 DNA reads TGTGCCAGCAGCCAAGATCCGAGCTCCTATAATTCACCCCTCCACTTT.

The chain has TRBV6-9 and TRBJ2-5; TRBD1 matches 7 bases. This CDR3 is 15 amino acids long. With V trimmed by 2 bases and J by 4 bases, 7 bases remained unmatched. Per germline, CDR1 MNHGY and CDR2 SVAAGI. The CDR3 coding sequence is TGTGCCAGCAGTTATACCGGGACAGCTACAGAGACCCAGTACTTC. This encodes CASSYTGTATETQYF.

This clonotype was detected many times. The chain has TRBV5-8 and TRBJ2-5, with TRBD2 as a possible D gene (6 bases). V was clipped by 0 bases and J by 0 bases, with 12 bases between them. Germline CDR1 reads SGHTS; CDR2 reads YDEGEE. The CDR3 is 16 amino acids. CDR3 sequence: CASSLDVAAYQETQYF. The CDR3 nucleotides read TGTGCCAGCAGCTTGGATGTAGCGGCGTACCAAGAGACCCAGTACTTC.

The gene calls are TRBV28 and TRBJ1-1, with D possibly matching TRBD1 (6 bases). There are 15 residues in the CDR3. V was trimmed by 3 bases and J by 3 bases, leaving 14 bases between them. Germline CDR1 MDHEN, CDR2 SYDVKM. CDR3 loop: CASSFTGKVYTEAFF. Written as DNA, the CDR3 is TGTGCCAGCAGTTTCACAGGGAAAGTTTACACTGAAGCTTTCTTT.

This clonotype has only a few counts. This chain connects TRBV10-2 to TRBJ2-5, with 11 bases fitting TRBD1. J gave up 4 bases and V 7 bases, and 8 bases lay outside the gene matches. The CDR3 loop spans 15 amino acids. Germline V lookup: CDR1 WSHSY, CDR2 SAAADI. The CDR3 DNA reads as TGCGCCAGCATAAGCGGACAGGGGGCAGGAGAGACCCAGTACTTC. It specifies CASISGQGAGETQYF.

Ten or more counts support this clonotype. This chain joins TRBV7-8 and TRBJ2-7, with D possibly called TRBD1 or TRBD2 (5 bases each). CDR1 is SGHVS and CDR2 is FQNEAQ in the germline V gene. The CDR3 runs to 13 residues. Trimming pared 1 base from V and 7 bases from J, leaving 11 bases between. The CDR3 sequence is CASSLDEGMEQYF. The DNA of the CDR3 is TGTGCCAGCAGCTTAGATGAGGGGATGGAGCAGTACTTC.

In this sample, this clonotype turned up many times. The V and J genes are TRBV2 and TRBJ2-1; TRBD2 aligns across 10 bases. Per germline, CDR1 SNHLY and CDR2 FYNNEI. V was pared by 1 base and J by 4 bases, with 1 base of the junction left unmatched. The CDR3 totals 15 residues. This CDR3 is CASSEEAGGYNEQFF. The CDR3 DNA reads TGTGCCAGCAGTGAAGAAGCGGGGGGGTACAATGAGCAGTTCTTC.

This clonotype has at least ten counts. V usage is TRBV7-2 and J usage is TRBJ2-3; no firm D call. Germline V gene data show CDR1 as SGHTA and CDR2 as FQGNSA. Trimming shortened V by 5 bases and J by 7 bases, and 7 bases separated the two germline ends. This CDR3 has 11 amino acids. This CDR3 reads CASSNRNTQYF. CDR3 DNA sequence: TGTGCCAGCAGCAACAGAAATACGCAGTATTTT.

This clonotype was seen many times. This rearrangement joins TRBV20-1 to TRBJ2-5; maybe TRBD1 (8 bases). CDR3 length: 15 amino acids. Germline-derived CDR1 and CDR2 are DFQATT and SNEGSKA (reference sequence). V lost 3 bases and J 1 base, leaving 15 bases between the germline ends. The CDR3 nucleotides are TGCAGTGCTAGCACACAGGGGGGGGTCCAAGAGACCCAGTACTTC. It encodes CSASTQGGVQETQYF.

This clonotype turned up a few times. The genes are TRBV9 and TRBJ2-7; 7 bases map to TRBD2. In germline, CDR1 is SGDLS, CDR2 YYNGEE. This CDR3 region has 14 residues. Germline trimming cut 0 bases from V and 6 bases from J; bases unmatched to any gene: 6. The CDR3 sequence: CASSVGGGDGEQYF. CDR3 sequence (DNA): TGTGCCAGCAGCGTAGGGGGGGGAGATGGCGAGCAGTACTTC.

The V and J genes are TRBV7-2 and TRBJ2-7; the D gene is possibly TRBD2 (6 bases). V was cut by 5 bases and J by 3 bases, with 11 bases left in between. CDR1 and CDR2 (germline): SGHTA, FQGNSA. The length of the CDR3 is 13 residues. CDR3 in amino acids: CASSPTRDYEQYF. The CDR3 coding sequence is TGTGCCAGCAGCCCGACTAGAGACTACGAGCAGTACTTC.

The chain is built from TRBV20-1 and TRBJ1-5; the D is unclear. Trimming shortened V by 1 base and J by 0 bases, and 7 bases separated the two germline ends. The CDR3 has 14 amino acids. Germline V lookup: CDR1 DFQATT, CDR2 SNEGSKA (reference sequence). CDR3 DNA: TGCAGTGCTAGAGGGGGATATAGCAATCAGCCCCAGCATTTT. Amino acid sequence: CSARGGYSNQPQHF.

The table lists this clonotype with many counts. This sequence joins TRBV2 and TRBJ1-3; D gene uncertain. Trimming removed 3 bases at V and 2 bases at J, with 20 bases between. Germline V gene data show CDR1 as SNHLY and CDR2 as FYNNEI. CDR3 length: 18 amino acids. The CDR3 nucleotides are TGTGCCAGCAGTGAGGGAAGAGGGCAGGAAAGGGCTGGAAACACCATATATTTT. Translation gives CASSEGRGQERAGNTIYF.

This clonotype was counted only a few times. The chain uses TRBV6-1 and TRBJ2-2; the D is unclear. This CDR3 region has 15 residues. The ends were cut back, 6 bases at V and 5 bases at J, with 16 bases in the middle. The germline CDR1 and CDR2 sequences are MNHNS and SASEGT. CDR3 protein: CASSPMAGETGELFF. The CDR3 DNA is TGTGCCAGCAGCCCCATGGCTGGGGAAACCGGGGAGCTGTTTTTT.

This clonotype was counted a few times. The V and J genes are TRBV9 and TRBJ2-3; 9 bases align to TRBD2. The J segment lost 9 bases and the V segment lost 2 bases, leaving 19 bases of the junction unmatched. Germline CDR1 is SGDLS and CDR2 is YYNGEE. This CDR3 is built from 18 residues. The CDR3 bases are TGTGCCAGCAGCGTCGGCTGGGCGTTGCGGGGGGGCGGTGAGACGCAGTATTTT. Amino acid sequence: CASSVGWALRGGGETQYF.

Comment on this clonotype: One base away lies a much larger clone, so this may be a sequencing read error. The chain carries TRBV5-1 and TRBJ2-2; the match to TRBD2 covers 9 bases. The trim removed 3 bases at V and 5 bases at J, leaving 5 bases unmatched. The CDR3 extends over 15 amino acids. Germline V gene data show CDR1 as SGHRS and CDR2 as YFSETQ. The CDR3 is CASSSGTSMTGELFF. CDR3 bases: TGCGCCAGCAGCTCCGGGACTAGCATGACCGGGGAGCTGTTTTTT.

This clonotype was seen ten or more times. This chain uses TRBV7-2 with TRBJ2-3; no firm D call. CDR3 length: 12 residues. Germline V gene data show CDR1 as SGHTA and CDR2 as FQGNSA. V shed 4 bases and J shed 2 bases, with 4 bases lying between them. Here the CDR3 DNA reads TGTGCCAGCAGCTCGGTCACAGATACGCAGTATTTT. It yields the protein CASSSVTDTQYF.

This clonotype has a handful of counts. The rearrangement joins TRBV6-1 to TRBJ1-1; 9 positions match TRBD1. V was pared by 5 bases and J by 5 bases, with 12 bases of the junction left unmatched. The CDR3 has 16 amino acids. The germline gives CDR1 MNHNS, CDR2 SASEGT. The CDR3 DNA reads as TGTGCCAGCAGTTCTTTAGGGGACAGGGTTACGACTGAAGCTTTCTTT. It yields the protein CASSSLGDRVTTEAFF.